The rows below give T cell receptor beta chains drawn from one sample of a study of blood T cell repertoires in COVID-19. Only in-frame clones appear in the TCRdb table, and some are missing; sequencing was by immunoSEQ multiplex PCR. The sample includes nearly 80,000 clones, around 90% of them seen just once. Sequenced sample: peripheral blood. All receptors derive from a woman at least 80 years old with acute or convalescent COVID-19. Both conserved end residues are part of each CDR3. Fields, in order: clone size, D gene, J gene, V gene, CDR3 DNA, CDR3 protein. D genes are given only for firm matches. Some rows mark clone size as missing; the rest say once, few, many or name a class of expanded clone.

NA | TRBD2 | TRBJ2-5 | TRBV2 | TGTGCCAGCAGCGATTTTAGCGGGGGGACACAAGAGACCCAGTACTTC | CASSDFSGGTQETQYF
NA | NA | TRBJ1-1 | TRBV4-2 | TGTGCCAGCAGCCAGGTTGGAGAGCGCACTGAAGCTTTCTTT | CASSQVGERTEAFF
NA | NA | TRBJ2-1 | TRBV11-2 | TGTGCCAGCAGCCCCGGGACTGGCGGAGGAGCAAGACCCTACAATGAGCAGTTCTTC | CASSPGTGGGARPYNEQFF
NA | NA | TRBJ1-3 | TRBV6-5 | TGTGCCAGCAGAAAACAGGCGAACTCTGGAAACACCATATATTTT | CASRKQANSGNTIYF
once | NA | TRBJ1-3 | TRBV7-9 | TGTGCCAGCAGCCGTGACAGGGGAAACACCATATATTTT | CASSRDRGNTIYF
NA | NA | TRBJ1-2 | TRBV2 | TGTGCCAGCAGTGCGTTGGGCACCGAATCTAACTATGGCTACACCTTC | CASSALGTESNYGYTF
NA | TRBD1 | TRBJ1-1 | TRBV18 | TGTGCCAGCTCACCGGGACAGGGGGCTTTATTTGGAGCTTTCTTT | CASSPGQGALFGAFF
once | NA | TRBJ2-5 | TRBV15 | TGTGCCACCAGCAGAGGACGAGGAGGTCCAGGAGAGACCCAGTACTTC | CATSRGRGGPGETQYF
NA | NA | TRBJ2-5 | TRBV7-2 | TGTGCCAGCGTTGGAGGAGAGACCCAGTACTTC | CASVGGETQYF
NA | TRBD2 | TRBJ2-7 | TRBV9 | TGTGCCAGCAGCCCGGGGGGGGGTCCCTACGAGCAGTACTTC | CASSPGGGPYEQYF